Below, 30 T cell receptor beta chains from the same sample are listed, as sequenced in a study of siplizumab effects on memory and regulatory T cells. Clones were read by immunoSEQ multiplex PCR, and TCRdb kept only the in-frame ones, dropping some. This table has more than 90,000 clones, 92% appearing once. Sequenced: non-Treg CD4+ T cells sorted from blood. The origin of the receptors is a human donor in good health.

This rearrangement joins TRBV5-3 to TRBJ2-3; D not resolved. TRBV5-3 is classed as an ORF, of uncertain function. CDR3 length equals 11 residues. Trimming pared 0 bases from V and 12 bases from J, leaving 8 bases between. DNA for the CDR3: TGTGCCAGAAGCTTGGGCCCCTCACAGTATTTT. This gives the protein CARSLGPSQYF.

This chain links TRBV6-1 with TRBJ1-2, with unresolved D. V lost 3 bases and J 4 bases, leaving 9 bases between the germline ends. The CDR3 length is 13 residues. Germline V lookup: CDR1 MNHNS, CDR2 SASEGT. The CDR3, as DNA: TGTGCCAGCAGTGATGGGCCCGGCTATGGCTACACCTTC. This codes for CASSDGPGYGYTF.

The J gene is TRBJ1-5, the V gene TRBV27, with D uncertain. The germline CDR1 and CDR2 sequences are MNHEY and SMNVEV (reference sequence). There are 16 residues in the CDR3. V lost 4 bases and J 10 bases, leaving 23 bases between the germline ends. The CDR3 coding sequence is TGTGCCAGCAGTTCCCAACCCCCAGACGGCATCAGCCCCCAGCATTTT. Protein sequence: CASSSQPPDGISPQHF.

This chain links TRBV10-3 with TRBJ1-2; D remains unclear. The CDR3 totals 8 residues. V was shortened by 11 bases and J by 6 bases, with 4 bases between the two germline ends. Germline CDR1 is ENHRY and CDR2 is SYGVKD. The CDR3 sequence: CAGHGYTF. The DNA of the CDR3 is TGTGCCGGTCATGGCTACACCTTC.

The V and J genes are TRBV28 and TRBJ2-2; the D gene could be TRBD1 or TRBD2 (6 bases each). V gave up 6 bases and J gave up 5 bases, with 19 bases separating them. CDR1 and CDR2 (germline): MDHEN, SYDVKM. The CDR3 consists of 16 residues. Here the CDR3 reads CASRSRRGQKTGELFF. Written as DNA, the CDR3 is TGTGCCAGCAGGTCACGGAGGGGACAAAAGACCGGGGAGCTGTTTTTT.

The chain employs TRBV7-6 and TRBJ2-2, with unresolved D. With 0 bases removed from V and 0 bases from J, the gap between germline ends came to 5 bases. Germline V gene lookup returns CDR1 SGHVS and CDR2 FNYEAQ. The length of the CDR3 is 15 residues. DNA for the CDR3: TGTGCCAGCAGCTTAGCAGCGACGAACACCGGGGAGCTGTTTTTT. This encodes CASSLAATNTGELFF.

This clone was detected only once. The chain links TRBV9 to TRBJ2-1; D might be TRBD2 (5 bases). V lost 3 bases and J 6 bases, leaving 13 bases between the germline ends. Germline values: CDR1 SGDLS, CDR2 YYNGEE. There are 14 residues in the CDR3. The DNA of the CDR3 is TGTGCCAGCAGCGCGCGGGCGATAAGCAATGAGCAGTTCTTC. Its protein product is CASSARAISNEQFF.

This clone was seen only once. This chain connects TRBV11-3 to TRBJ1-1; D not resolved. The V end lost 5 bases, the J end lost 0 bases, and 7 bases lay between the germline ends. Germline assignment: CDR1 SGHNT and CDR2 YENEEA. The CDR3 consists of 13 residues. CDR3: CASSPRLNTEAFF. The CDR3 nucleotides read TGTGCCAGCAGCCCTCGGCTGAACACTGAAGCTTTCTTT.

V usage is TRBV19 and J usage is TRBJ2-2; D remains ambiguous. This CDR3 comprises 15 residues. Trimming shortened V by 4 bases and J by 4 bases, and 13 bases separated the two germline ends. CDR1 and CDR2 from the germline V gene are LNHDA and SQIVND (reference sequence). The DNA for the CDR3 is TGTGCCAGTAGTAATGGCCGCCGCACCACCGGGGAGCTGTTTTTT. Residues: CASSNGRRTTGELFF. Looking up the rest from reference TRBV19 and TRBJ2-2 gives the full variable domain: DGGITQSPKYLFRKEGQNVTLSCEQNLNHDAMYWYRQDPGQGLRLIYYSQIVNDFQKGDIAEGYSVSREKKESFPLTVTSAQKNPTAFYLCASSNGRRTTGELFFGEGSRLTVL.

The chain couples TRBV7-2 to TRBJ2-1; 12 bases map to TRBD2. Germline loops: CDR1 SGHTA, CDR2 FQGNSA. V trimming: 10 bases; J trimming: 2 bases; junction bases outside the gene matches: 18. This CDR3 is 19 amino acids long. CDR3 region: CAIPGEASGRETAYNEQFF. The CDR3 nucleotides are TGTGCCATCCCCGGGGAGGCTAGCGGGAGGGAAACGGCCTACAATGAGCAGTTCTTC.

The chain has TRBV5-6 and TRBJ2-2; 11 bases line up with TRBD2. The length of the CDR3 is 19 residues. Germline lookup yields CDR1 SGHDT and CDR2 YYEEEE. V shed 4 bases and J 6 bases; nucleotides not matched to a gene: 17. As DNA, the CDR3 is TGTGCCAGCAGCCCCGAGCGGGGACTAGCGGTCCGAGGCCCCGGGGAGCTGTTTTTT. It translates to CASSPERGLAVRGPGELFF. The whole variable domain, filled in from reference TRBV5-6 and TRBJ2-2, reads DAGVTQSPTHLIKTRGQQVTLRCSPKSGHDTVSWYQQALGQGPQFIFQYYEEEERQRGNFPDRFSGHQFPNYSSELNVNALLLGDSALYLCASSPERGLAVRGPGELFFGEGSRLTVL.

This clone was seen once. J is TRBJ2-3 and V is TRBV27; 9 bases match TRBD2. The germline V gene encodes CDR1 MNHEY and CDR2 SMNVEV (reference sequence). J was trimmed by 7 bases and V by 7 bases; bases with no gene match: 9. This CDR3 has 14 residues. The CDR3 region is CASTLLAGSNTQYF. In nucleotides, the CDR3 is TGTGCCAGCACCCTACTAGCGGGTTCGAATACGCAGTATTTT.

V usage is TRBV28 and J usage is TRBJ1-4; 12 bases map to TRBD1. This CDR3 contains 17 residues. The germline V gene has CDR1 MDHEN and CDR2 SYDVKM. The ends lost 6 bases at V and 7 bases at J; junction bases unmatched: 12. The CDR3 DNA is TGTGCCAGCAGATATCCGGGACAGGGGGCGGTCGTTGAAAAACTGTTTTTT. Amino acid sequence: CASRYPGQGAVVEKLFF.

This chain connects TRBV19 to TRBJ2-1, with D possibly matching TRBD1 (5 bases). Trimming removed 4 bases at V and 4 bases at J, with 14 bases between. Per germline, CDR1 LNHDA and CDR2 SQIVND (reference sequence). There are 15 residues in the CDR3. This CDR3 is CASSRQTNSYNEQFF. The CDR3 bases are TGTGCCAGTAGTAGACAGACCAATTCTTACAATGAGCAGTTCTTC.

The V call is TRBV6-5, the J call TRBJ1-2, with D possibly matching TRBD1 (6 bases). The germline V and J ends were trimmed by 6 bases and 4 bases, with 15 bases remaining between them. The CDR3 has 14 amino acids. Germline V gene data show CDR1 as MNHEY and CDR2 as SVGAGI. The CDR3: CASRPLGAGYGYTF. The CDR3 bases are TGTGCCAGCAGACCCTTGGGGGCGGGCTATGGCTACACCTTC.

This chain connects TRBV19 to TRBJ2-1; D gene unclear. CDR1 is LNHDA and CDR2 is SQIVND in the germline V gene (reference sequence). The V end lost 3 bases, the J end lost 5 bases, and 8 bases lay between the germline ends. The CDR3 sequence is 13 residues long. The CDR3 DNA reads TGTGCCAGTAGTATTGGGTTAAACAATGAGCAGTTCTTC. This codes for CASSIGLNNEQFF.

V is TRBV7-2 and J is TRBJ1-1, with a possible D match to TRBD1 (6 bases). Germline V lookup: CDR1 SGHTA, CDR2 FQGNSA. There are 18 residues in the CDR3. The ends were cut back, 4 bases at V and 1 base at J, with 22 bases in the middle. CDR3 region: CASSSFSGTQKGNTEAFF. CDR3 sequence (DNA): TGTGCCAGCAGCTCATTTTCCGGGACACAAAAGGGGAACACTGAAGCTTTCTTT.

The genes are TRBV29-1 and TRBJ2-7; tentatively, D is TRBD2 (5 bases). This CDR3 is 12 amino acids long. The germline V gene encodes CDR1 SQVTM and CDR2 ANQGSEA. Trimming took off 2 bases at V and 2 bases at J, with 7 bases between the two ends. The CDR3 loop reads CSVESGTYEQYF. The CDR3 nucleotides are TGCAGCGTTGAATCGGGGACCTACGAGCAGTACTTC.

In DNA form, the CDR3 reads TGCGCCAGCAGCCAAGAGAGGGGACAGGGCACGGATGAGCAGTTCTTC. Residues: CASSQERGQGTDEQFF. This sequence joins TRBV4-1 and TRBJ2-1; 9 bases map to TRBD1. J gave up 8 bases and V 0 bases, and 8 bases lay outside the gene matches. CDR1 is MGHRA, CDR2 YSYEKL, per germline. This CDR3 has 16 amino acids.

The chain recombines TRBV10-3 with TRBJ1-4, with 11 bases that match TRBD1. V lost 6 bases to trimming and J lost 6 bases; unmatched junction nucleotides: 3. This CDR3 contains 14 residues. In germline, CDR1 is ENHRY, CDR2 SYGVKD. The CDR3 coding sequence is TGTGCCATCAGGGGGGACAGGGGGGATGAAAAACTGTTTTTT. Translated: CAIRGDRGDEKLFF.

This chain uses TRBV5-1 with TRBJ2-1, with TRBD2 matching 8 bases. The CDR3 totals 15 residues. The junction had 8 bases not matched to a gene; V was cut back by 2 bases and J by 7 bases. CDR1 SGHRS and CDR2 YFSETQ come from the germline V gene. CDR3 amino acids: CASSFRAGARNEQFF. CDR3 DNA: TGCGCCAGCAGCTTCCGAGCGGGAGCAAGGAATGAGCAGTTCTTC.

The V call is TRBV19, the J call TRBJ2-1; 8 bases agree with TRBD2. There are 16 residues in the CDR3. Germline lookup yields CDR1 LNHDA and CDR2 SQIVND (reference sequence). The junction had 11 bases not matched to a gene; V was cut back by 5 bases and J by 5 bases. Here the CDR3 reads CASSYRAGVRHNEQFF. Here the CDR3 DNA reads TGTGCCAGTAGTTATAGAGCGGGAGTCCGACACAATGAGCAGTTCTTC.

V gene TRBV30 combines with J gene TRBJ2-5; the match to TRBD2 covers 15 bases. Germline lookup yields CDR1 GTSNPN and CDR2 SVGIG (reference sequence). The CDR3 totals 14 residues. The V segment lost 5 bases and the J segment 5 bases; nucleotides outside the gene matches: 3. For the CDR3, the DNA is TGTGCCTGGCGGACTAGCGGGAGGGCTGAGACCCAGTACTTC. Protein product: CAWRTSGRAETQYF.

The chain uses TRBV29-1 and TRBJ2-3, with 7 bases fitting TRBD1. Looked up from germline, CDR1 is SQVTM and CDR2 is ANQGSEA. The CDR3 contains 14 residues. With V trimmed by 4 bases and J by 0 bases, 4 bases remained unmatched. The CDR3 is CSVVGRGSTDTQYF. In DNA form, the CDR3 reads TGCAGCGTTGTGGGCAGGGGGAGCACAGATACGCAGTATTTT.

The gene calls are TRBV10-3 and TRBJ2-3; 10 bases map to TRBD2. Germline V lookup: CDR1 ENHRY, CDR2 SYGVKD. V dropped 5 bases and J dropped 2; count of bases not matched to a gene: 4. The CDR3 totals 15 residues. The CDR3 coding sequence is TGTGCCATCAGTATACTAGCGGGGCCCACAGATACGCAGTATTTT. This translates into CAISILAGPTDTQYF.

V and J are TRBV18 and TRBJ1-3, with TRBD1 matching 7 bases. This CDR3 contains 16 residues. V shed 5 bases and J 0 bases; nucleotides not matched to a gene: 7. From germline, CDR1 is KGHSH and CDR2 LQKENI. DNA of the CDR3: TGTGCCAGCTCAACCCGCGACAGGGCCTCTGGAAACACCATATATTTT. Its translation: CASSTRDRASGNTIYF.

This sequence joins TRBV30 and TRBJ1-5; tentatively, D is TRBD1 (6 bases). V gave up 4 bases and J gave up 3 bases, with 19 bases separating them. The CDR3 is 16 residues long. The V gene's germline CDR1 is GTSNPN and CDR2 SVGIG (reference sequence). The CDR3 sequence: CAWTPGGRGANQPQHF. The CDR3 DNA reads as TGTGCCTGGACCCCCGGGGGGCGCGGTGCCAATCAGCCCCAGCATTTT.

The J gene is TRBJ2-7, the V gene TRBV11-2; 11 nucleotides line up with TRBD2. In germline, CDR1 is SGHAT, CDR2 FQNNGV. V was clipped by 0 bases and J by 6 bases; unmatched bases: 7. The CDR3 has 16 amino acids. For the CDR3, the DNA is TGTGCCAGCAGCTTAGATCGGCTAGCGGGAGGCTCCGAGCAGTACTTC. Translation gives CASSLDRLAGGSEQYF.

The CDR3, as DNA: TGTGCCAGCAGCTCCGGGACTAGCGGGACTCAGTACTTC. Its translation: CASSSGTSGTQYF. J is TRBJ2-7 and V is TRBV9; 13 bases are shared with TRBD2. After removal of 4 bases from V and 10 bases from J, the junction contained 5 bases not matched to a gene. This CDR3 comprises 13 residues. Per germline, CDR1 SGDLS and CDR2 YYNGEE.

The genes are TRBV29-1 and TRBJ2-3; no definite D call. Trimming took off 4 bases at V and 2 bases at J, with 10 bases between the two ends. Germline assignment: CDR1 SQVTM and CDR2 ANQGSEA. CDR3 size: 13 residues. For the CDR3, the DNA is TGCAGCGTTGGACTGAAATACACAGATACGCAGTATTTT. Protein sequence: CSVGLKYTDTQYF.